This TCR beta chain derives from a study of shared clonotypes between healthy human individuals. Comment on this clone: The target antigen is unknown.

CD45RO negativity and positive selection for CCR7 defined naive CD8 cells, a population that excluded terminally differentiated effector memory CD45RA+ cells. The study drew all its donors from Caucasian adults living in Nashville, Tennessee. The assay was immunoSEQ multiplex PCR, and TCRdb's table has in-frame clones only and misses some. The profile shows about 2.1 million clones, more than 85% of them singletons. Study findings and constraints: Generally, naive subsets came out with larger estimated richness than memory subsets.

V gave up 5 bases and J gave up 5 bases, with 10 bases separating them. Germline CDR1 is SGHTA and CDR2 is FQGNSA. This CDR3 has 13 amino acids. The rearrangement uses TRBV7-2 and TRBJ1-5; D call uncertain. The source material was naive CD8+ T cells from PBMCs. The clonotype originates from a young man in good health. Some clones in this sample may be carry-over from other donors' samples. The CDR3 is CASSLLWDQPQHF. The CDR3 bases are TGTGCCAGCAGCCTATTGTGGGATCAGCCCCAGCATTTT.